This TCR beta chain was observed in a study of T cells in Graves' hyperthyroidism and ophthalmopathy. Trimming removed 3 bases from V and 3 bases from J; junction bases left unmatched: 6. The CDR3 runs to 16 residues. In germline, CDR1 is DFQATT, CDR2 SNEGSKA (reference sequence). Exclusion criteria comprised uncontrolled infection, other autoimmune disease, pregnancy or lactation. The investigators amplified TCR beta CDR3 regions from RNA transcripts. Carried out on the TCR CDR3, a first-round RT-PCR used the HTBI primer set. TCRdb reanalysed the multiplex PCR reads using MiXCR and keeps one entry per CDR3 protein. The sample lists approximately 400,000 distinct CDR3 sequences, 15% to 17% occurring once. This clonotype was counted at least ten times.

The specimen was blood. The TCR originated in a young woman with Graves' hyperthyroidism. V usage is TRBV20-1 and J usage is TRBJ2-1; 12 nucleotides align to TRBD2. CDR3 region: CSASNRLAGDYNEQFF. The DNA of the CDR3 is TGCAGTGCTAGTAACCGACTAGCGGGAGACTACAATGAGCAGTTCTTC.